The subject of this entry is one T cell receptor (beta chain). No antigen is known for it. Germline V gives CDR1 LNHDA, CDR2 SQIVND (reference sequence). V lost 1 base and J 4 bases, leaving 4 bases between the germline ends. The CDR3 is 12 residues long. This entry belongs to a study of immune evolution from preneoplasia to lung adenocarcinoma. General study points: Later-stage lesions seemingly showed higher T cell density and diversity than normal lung.

Profiled with immunoSEQ multiplex PCR; TCRdb holds only in-frame clones, not every one. The data contain around 4,100 clones, 65% to 80% of them singletons. Histologic diagnosis was independently verified by two lung pathologists. The TCR was taken from a person between 60 and 79 years old with lung adenocarcinoma. V is TRBV19 and J is TRBJ2-5; D uncertain. The sample was FFPE adjacent normal lung tissue. The CDR3 loop is CASSIGGETQYF. CDR3 sequence (DNA): TGTGCCAGTAGTATAGGGGGAGAGACCCAGTACTTC.